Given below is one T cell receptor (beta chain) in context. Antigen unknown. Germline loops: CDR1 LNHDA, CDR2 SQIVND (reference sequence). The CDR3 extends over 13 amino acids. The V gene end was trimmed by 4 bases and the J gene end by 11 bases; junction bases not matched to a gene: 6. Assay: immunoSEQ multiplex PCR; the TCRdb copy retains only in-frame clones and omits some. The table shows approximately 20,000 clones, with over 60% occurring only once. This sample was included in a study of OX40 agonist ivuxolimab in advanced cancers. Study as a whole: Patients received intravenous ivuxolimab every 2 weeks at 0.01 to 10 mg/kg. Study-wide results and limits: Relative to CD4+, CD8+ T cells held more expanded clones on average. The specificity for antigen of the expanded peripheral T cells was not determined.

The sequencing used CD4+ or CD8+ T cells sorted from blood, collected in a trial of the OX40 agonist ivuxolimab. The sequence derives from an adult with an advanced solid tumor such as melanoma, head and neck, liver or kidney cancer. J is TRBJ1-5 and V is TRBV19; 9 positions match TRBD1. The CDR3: CASSKWDRESQHF. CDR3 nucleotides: TGTGCCAGTAGTAAATGGGACAGGGAATCCCAGCATTTT.